These T cell receptor beta chains were read from a single sample in a study of a mutant IDH1 vaccine in newly diagnosed glioma. No antigen has been identified for these receptors. The assay was immunoSEQ multiplex PCR, and TCRdb's table has in-frame clones only and misses some. The data contain 73,000 or so clones, 84% of them singletons. The material was PBMCs, obtained from a glioma patient whose treatment included an IDH1 peptide vaccine. These receptors were collected from a man between 18 and 35 years old with glioma. CDR3s include the opening cysteine and the closing phenylalanine or tryptophan. D genes are given only for firm matches. Clone size is given for some rows only: seen once, a few or many times, or a class if the clone is expanded.

cdr3_length | d_call | clone_size | j_call | v_call | cdr3_aa | cdr3_nt
15 | NA | NA | TRBJ2-7 | TRBV4-3 | CASSQLDRKTSEQYF | TGCGCCAGCAGCCAATTAGACAGGAAGACTTCCGAGCAGTACTTC
12 | TRBD1 | once | TRBJ2-7 | TRBV30 | CAWSPAGTGFFF | TGTGCCTGGAGTCCGGCCGGGACAGGGTTCTTCTTC
11 | TRBD1 | NA | TRBJ1-2 | TRBV6-1 | CLSREGAFYTF | TGTCTCAGCAGAGAGGGGGCCTTCTACACCTTC
12 | NA | few | TRBJ1-5 | TRBV6-5 | CASSFRNQPQHF | TGTGCCAGCAGTTTCAGAAATCAGCCCCAGCATTTT
11 | NA | NA | TRBJ2-1 | TRBV19 | CASTDSNEQFF | TGTGCCAGTACCGACAGCAATGAGCAGTTCTTC
18 | NA | once | TRBJ1-1 | TRBV4-3 | CASSQDQAGASPFTEAFF | TGCGCCAGCAGCCAAGATCAGGCAGGGGCAAGCCCCTTCACTGAAGCTTTCTTT
14 | TRBD2 | NA | TRBJ2-7 | TRBV19 | CATAGREVPYEQYF | TGTGCCACTGCTGGGCGGGAGGTTCCCTACGAGCAGTACTTC
14 | NA | NA | TRBJ2-2 | TRBV7-8 | CASSLAQRTGELFF | TGTGCCAGCAGCTTAGCCCAGAGGACCGGGGAGCTGTTTTTT
14 | NA | once | TRBJ2-3 | TRBV7-3 | CASSSTGPRHTQYF | TGTGCCAGCAGCTCCACAGGACCGCGGCATACGCAGTATTTT
17 | NA | NA | TRBJ1-2 | TRBV7-2 | CASSLARGGNTNYGYTF | TGTGCCAGCAGCTTAGCAAGGGGGGGCAACACTAACTATGGCTACACCTTC
15 | TRBD2 | NA | TRBJ2-7 | TRBV5-4 | CASSLASGSPYEQYF | TGTGCCAGCAGCTTGGCTAGCGGGAGCCCCTACGAGCAGTACTTC
14 | NA | NA | TRBJ2-1 | TRBV6-5 | CASTTPSSYNEQFF | TGTGCCAGCACCACACCGAGCTCCTACAATGAGCAGTTCTTC
15 | NA | NA | TRBJ1-4 | TRBV15 | CATSREWGSIGKLFF | TGTGCCACCAGCAGAGAGTGGGGAAGCATAGGAAAACTGTTTTTT
13 | TRBD1 | NA | TRBJ1-2 | TRBV2 | CASGQGGHYGYTF | TGTGCCAGCGGACAGGGAGGTCACTATGGCTACACCTTC
13 | NA | once | TRBJ2-7 | TRBV13 | CASSRQVLREQYF | TGTGCCAGTTCCCGACAGGTATTACGCGAGCAGTACTTC